The 9 T cell receptor beta chains below all came from one sample that was sequenced in a study of cytomegalovirus exposure and HLA in healthy donors. It was with 60 Vbeta and 13 Jbeta primers that the PCR ran. The assay was immunoSEQ multiplex PCR, and TCRdb's table has in-frame clones only and misses some. The sample consists of 50,000 to 60,000 clones, about 77% of them appearing once. The sample comprised PBMCs. The receptors originated from a woman between 35 and 50 years old in good health and CMV-seropositive.

The chain is built from TRBV6-1 and TRBJ1-2; D not certain. V gave up 4 bases and J gave up 9 bases, with 9 bases separating them. The germline gives CDR1 MNHNS, CDR2 SASEGT. The length of the CDR3 is 11 residues. This CDR3 reads CASSGRVSYTF. Here the CDR3 DNA reads TGTGCCAGCAGTGGGAGGGTCAGCTACACCTTC.

The rearrangement links TRBV2 to TRBJ1-1; D gene unclear. This CDR3 region has 13 residues. Trimming pared 3 bases from V and 0 bases from J, leaving 5 bases between. Germline V gene lookup returns CDR1 SNHLY and CDR2 FYNNEI. The CDR3 protein is CASSDRLNTEAFF. The CDR3 coding sequence is TGTGCCAGCAGTGACCGGTTGAACACTGAAGCTTTCTTT. Full variable domain (outside the CDR3, taken from reference TRBV2 and TRBJ1-1): EPEVTQTPSHQVTQMGQEVILRCVPISNHLYFYWYRQILGQKVEFLVSFYNNEISEKSEIFDDQFSVERPDGSNFTLKIRSTKLEDSAMYFCASSDRLNTEAFFGQGTRLTVV.

The rearrangement joins TRBV9 to TRBJ1-5; perhaps TRBD1 as D (5 bases). This CDR3 is built from 15 residues. Deletions cut 0 bases from V and 3 bases from J, with 10 bases between. Germline-derived CDR1 and CDR2 are SGDLS and YYNGEE. DNA of the CDR3: TGTGCCAGCAGCGTAGAGGGGTCTCACAATCAGCCCCAGCATTTT. Translation: CASSVEGSHNQPQHF.

In this sample, this clone turned up once. The V call is TRBV10-1, the J call TRBJ1-3; 7 nucleotides align to TRBD1. This CDR3 has 18 residues. Germline V gives CDR1 WNHNN, CDR2 SYGVQD (reference sequence). J lost 0 bases, V lost 8 bases, and 16 bases had no gene match. This CDR3 reads CASYNRDSEPTSGNTIYF. The CDR3 nucleotides read TGCGCCAGCTATAACCGGGACAGCGAACCTACCTCTGGAAACACCATATATTTT.

The chain links TRBV7-9 to TRBJ1-2, with 8 nucleotides matching TRBD1. The junction had 3 bases not matched to a gene; V was cut back by 2 bases and J by 7 bases. The CDR3 runs 13 residues. CDR1 is SEHNR, CDR2 FQNEAQ, per germline (reference sequence). This CDR3 reads CASSLYGQGGYTF. The CDR3 DNA is TGTGCCAGCAGCTTATACGGACAGGGTGGCTACACCTTC. Variable domain in full (rest from reference TRBV7-9 and TRBJ1-2): DTGVSQNPRHKITKRGQNVTFRCDPISEHNRLYWYRQTLGQGPEFLTYFQNEAQLEKSRLLSDRFSAERPKGSFSTLEIQRTEQGDSAMYLCASSLYGQGGYTFGSGTRLTVV.

This chain uses TRBV4-2 with TRBJ1-1, with a weak D call TRBD1 (5 bases). Germline lookup yields CDR1 LGHNA and CDR2 YNFKEQ. The germline V and J ends were trimmed by 0 bases and 8 bases, with 19 bases remaining between them. This CDR3 has 16 residues. The CDR3: CASSQDPGAGSREAFF. The CDR3 DNA follows: TGTGCCAGCAGCCAAGATCCCGGGGCGGGGAGCAGGGAAGCTTTCTTT.

The chain is built from TRBV6-5 and TRBJ2-4; D is perhaps TRBD1 (6 bases). The length of the CDR3 is 14 residues. V was pared by 4 bases and J by 9 bases, with 16 bases between. CDR1 is MNHEY, CDR2 SVGAGI, per germline. The CDR3 region has the DNA TGTGCCAGCAGTTCGACCGGGACAAGGGGCATTCAGTACTTC. Encoded protein: CASSSTGTRGIQYF.

This clone was seen just once. This chain links TRBV9 with TRBJ1-1, with D maybe TRBD1 (5 bases). The CDR3 extends over 14 amino acids. Germline V gene data show CDR1 as SGDLS and CDR2 as YYNGEE. V was pared by 4 bases and J by 4 bases, with 14 bases between. The CDR3 nucleotides read TGTGCCAGCAGCCTGGGGCTCTCGTTCACTGAAGCTTTCTTT. Translating gives CASSLGLSFTEAFF.

This chain connects TRBV7-6 to TRBJ2-2, with 8 bases aligning to TRBD1. The CDR3 sequence is 16 residues long. Germline trimming cut 7 bases from V and 5 bases from J; bases unmatched to any gene: 12. In germline, CDR1 is SGHVS, CDR2 FNYEAQ. CDR3 protein: CASTGTGGKQTGELFF. The CDR3 nucleotides read TGTGCCAGCACCGGCACAGGGGGAAAGCAAACCGGGGAGCTGTTTTTT.